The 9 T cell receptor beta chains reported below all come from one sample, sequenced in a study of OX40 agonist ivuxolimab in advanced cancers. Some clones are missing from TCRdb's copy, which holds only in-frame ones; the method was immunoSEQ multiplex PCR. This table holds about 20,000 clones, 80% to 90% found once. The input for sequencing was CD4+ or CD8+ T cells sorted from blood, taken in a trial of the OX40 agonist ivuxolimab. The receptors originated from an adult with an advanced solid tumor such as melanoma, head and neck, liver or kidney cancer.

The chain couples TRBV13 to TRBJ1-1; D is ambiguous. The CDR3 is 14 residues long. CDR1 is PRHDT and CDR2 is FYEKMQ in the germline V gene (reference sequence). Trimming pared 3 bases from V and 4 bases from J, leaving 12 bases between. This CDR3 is CASSFPGSFTEAFF. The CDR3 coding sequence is TGTGCCAGCAGCTTCCCGGGGAGCTTCACTGAAGCTTTCTTT.

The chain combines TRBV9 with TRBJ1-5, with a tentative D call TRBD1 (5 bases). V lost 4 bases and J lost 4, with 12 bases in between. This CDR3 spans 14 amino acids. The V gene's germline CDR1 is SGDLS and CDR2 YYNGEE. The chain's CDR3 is CASSLGVTNQPQHF. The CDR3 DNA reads TGTGCCAGCAGCCTAGGGGTTACGAATCAGCCCCAGCATTTT. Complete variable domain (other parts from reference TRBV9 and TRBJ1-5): DSGVTQTPKHLITATGQRVTLRCSPRSGDLSVYWYQQSLDQGLQFLIQYYNGEERAKGNILERFSAQQFPDLHSELNLSSLELGDSALYFCASSLGVTNQPQHFGDGTRLSIL.

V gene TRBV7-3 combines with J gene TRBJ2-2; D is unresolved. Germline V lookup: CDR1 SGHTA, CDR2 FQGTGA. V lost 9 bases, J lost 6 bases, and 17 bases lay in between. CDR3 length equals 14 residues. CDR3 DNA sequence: TGTGCCAGTACTCCGGACGACGGCCCCGGGGAGCTGTTTTTT. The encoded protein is CASTPDDGPGELFF.

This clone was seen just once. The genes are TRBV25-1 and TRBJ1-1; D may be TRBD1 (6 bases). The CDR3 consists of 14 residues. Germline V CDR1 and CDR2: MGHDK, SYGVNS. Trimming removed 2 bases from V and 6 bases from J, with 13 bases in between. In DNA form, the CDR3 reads TGTGCCAGCAGTGAAGGGGGGGGCCCTTCTGAAGCTTTCTTT. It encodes CASSEGGGPSEAFF.

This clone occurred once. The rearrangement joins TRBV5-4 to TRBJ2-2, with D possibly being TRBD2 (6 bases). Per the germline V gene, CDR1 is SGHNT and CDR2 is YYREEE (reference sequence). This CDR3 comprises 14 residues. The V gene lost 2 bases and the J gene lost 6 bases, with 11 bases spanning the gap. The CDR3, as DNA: TGTGCCAGCAGCTTCCTCGGGGGATCCGGGGAGCTGTTTTTT. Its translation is CASSFLGGSGELFF.

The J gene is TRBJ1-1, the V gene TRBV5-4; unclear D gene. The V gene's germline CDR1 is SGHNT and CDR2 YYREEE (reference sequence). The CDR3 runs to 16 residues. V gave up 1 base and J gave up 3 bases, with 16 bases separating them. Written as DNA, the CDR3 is TGTGCCAGCAGCTTGAGAGGGCGCGGTATGGACACTGAAGCTTTCTTT. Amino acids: CASSLRGRGMDTEAFF.

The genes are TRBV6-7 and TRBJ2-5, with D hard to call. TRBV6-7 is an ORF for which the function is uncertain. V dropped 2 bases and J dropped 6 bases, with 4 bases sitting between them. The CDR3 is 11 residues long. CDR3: CASSYGQTQYF. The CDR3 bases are TGTGCCAGCAGTTACGGTCAGACCCAGTACTTC.

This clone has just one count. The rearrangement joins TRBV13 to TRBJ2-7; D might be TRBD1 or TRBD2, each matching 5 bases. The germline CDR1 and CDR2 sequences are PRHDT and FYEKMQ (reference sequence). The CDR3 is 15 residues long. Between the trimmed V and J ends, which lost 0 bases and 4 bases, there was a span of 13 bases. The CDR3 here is CASSLGLGDLYEQYF. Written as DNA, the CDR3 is TGTGCCAGCAGCTTAGGCCTGGGGGATCTATACGAGCAGTACTTC.

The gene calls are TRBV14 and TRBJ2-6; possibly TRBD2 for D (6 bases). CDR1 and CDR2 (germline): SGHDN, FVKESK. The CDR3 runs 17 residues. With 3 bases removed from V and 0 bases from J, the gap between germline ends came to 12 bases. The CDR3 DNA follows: TGTGCCAGCAGCCAGAAGGGACTTTACTCTGGGGCCAACGTCCTGACTTTC. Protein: CASSQKGLYSGANVLTF.